The 10 T cell receptor beta chains below all came from one sample that was sequenced in a study of CD8 T cells in ankylosing spondylitis. TCRdb re-called the 5' RACE reads with MiXCR, one entry per CDR3 protein. Of approximately 500,000 distinct CDR3 sequences in the sample, more than 9.5% were seen once. Antigen specificity for these receptors is unknown. The study's findings and limits: Blood from ankylosing spondylitis patients appeared to carry a characteristic roughly eight-variant TCR beta motif.

What was sequenced was blood, either unsorted or a sorted T cell fraction (not recorded which). The source of these receptors is a male donor with ankylosing spondylitis.

This clonotype appeared a few times. This chain links TRBV9 with TRBJ2-3, with no clear D. The V and J ends lost 7 bases and 0 bases respectively, with 9 bases between them. This CDR3 has 13 amino acids. Germline V lookup: CDR1 SGDLS, CDR2 YYNGEE. For the CDR3, the DNA is TGTGCCAGCGGTATAACTAGCACAGATACGCAGTATTTT. Translated: CASGITSTDTQYF.

V and J are TRBV4-2 and TRBJ1-1; 9 nucleotides line up with TRBD1. The CDR3 consists of 19 residues. Germline V CDR1 and CDR2: LGHNA, YNFKEQ. Trimming cost V 2 bases and J 1 base; bases outside gene matches: 14. CDR3 bases: TGTGCCAGCAGCCAATTACCGGGACAGGGACGGGGGACGAACACTGAAGCTTTCTTT. Its translation is CASSQLPGQGRGTNTEAFF.

The chain has TRBV4-1 and TRBJ2-1; 13 nucleotides line up with TRBD2. The CDR3 extends over 18 amino acids. Germline V lookup: CDR1 MGHRA, CDR2 YSYEKL. The junction had 10 bases not matched to a gene; V was cut back by 0 bases and J by 8 bases. The CDR3 DNA follows: TGCGCCAGCAGCCAAGAAGAAGGACTAGCGGGAGAGGTTTATGAGCAGTTCTTC. It encodes CASSQEEGLAGEVYEQFF.

This chain connects TRBV13 to TRBJ2-1, with D hard to call. Deletions cut 4 bases from V and 12 bases from J, with 16 bases between. This CDR3 is built from 13 residues. Germline loops: CDR1 PRHDT, CDR2 FYEKMQ (reference sequence). The CDR3 DNA reads as TGTGCCAGCAGCTCTGGGATTCAATTGGGGCAGTTCTTC. It translates to CASSSGIQLGQFF.

This clonotype has only a few counts. The chain employs TRBV7-9 and TRBJ2-3; 8 nucleotides agree with TRBD2. The CDR3 consists of 15 residues. Losses at the gene ends were 4 bases for V and 3 bases for J; bases not matched to a gene: 6. Germline V gene data show CDR1 as SEHNR and CDR2 as FQNEAQ (reference sequence). The DNA of the CDR3 is TGTGCCAGCAGCTCACCGGGACTAGGGACAGATACGCAGTATTTT. Translated, it gives CASSSPGLGTDTQYF. Together with reference TRBV7-9 and TRBJ2-3, the CDR3 gives the full variable domain: DTGVSQNPRHKITKRGQNVTFRCDPISEHNRLYWYRQTLGQGPEFLTYFQNEAQLEKSRLLSDRFSAERPKGSFSTLEIQRTEQGDSAMYLCASSSPGLGTDTQYFGPGTRLTVL.

The genes are TRBV27 and TRBJ2-3; 13 bases line up with TRBD2. This CDR3 region has 15 residues. Trimming took 2 bases from V and 8 from J; bases not matched to a gene: 4. Germline V gene sequence: CDR1 MNHEY, CDR2 SMNVEV (reference sequence). For the CDR3, the DNA is TGTGCCAGCAGTTTAGGGACTAGCGGGAAGGGTACGCAGTATTTT. Residues: CASSLGTSGKGTQYF.

This clonotype came up a few times. The V call is TRBV20-1, the J call TRBJ2-1, with D possibly matching TRBD1 (6 bases). CDR3 length: 13 residues. Looked up from germline, CDR1 is DFQATT and CDR2 is SNEGSKA (reference sequence). The ends were cut back, 6 bases at V and 5 bases at J, with 14 bases in the middle. Written as DNA, the CDR3 is TGCAGTGCGAGATCCGGGACAAACAATGAGCAGTTCTTC. Translation: CSARSGTNNEQFF.

The chain has TRBV15 and TRBJ2-1, with D possibly matching TRBD1 (5 bases). This CDR3 spans 16 amino acids. Germline V CDR1 and CDR2: LNHNV, YYDKDF (reference sequence). V lost 0 bases to trimming and J lost 6 bases, with 15 bases between them. CDR3 sequence: CATSRDLRAAGNEQFF. CDR3 coding DNA: TGTGCCACCAGCAGAGATCTCAGGGCGGCCGGCAATGAGCAGTTCTTC.

The table lists this clonotype with many counts. The chain carries TRBV20-1 and TRBJ2-2; 10 bases align to TRBD2. V lost 1 base and J lost 8; bases outside the gene matches: 13. CDR1 is DFQATT and CDR2 is SNEGSKA in the germline V gene (reference sequence). The CDR3 totals 17 residues. CDR3 in amino acids: CSARAASGSENVGELFF. The CDR3 nucleotides read TGCAGTGCTAGAGCGGCTAGCGGGAGTGAAAATGTGGGGGAGCTGTTTTTT.

J is TRBJ1-5 and V is TRBV27; no definite D call. The CDR3 is 13 residues long. Germline assignment: CDR1 MNHEY and CDR2 SMNVEV (reference sequence). V lost 3 bases to trimming and J lost 3 bases, with 6 bases between them. The CDR3 DNA sequence: TGTGCCAGCAGTTTCATAGCCAATCAGCCCCAGCATTTT. This codes for CASSFIANQPQHF.